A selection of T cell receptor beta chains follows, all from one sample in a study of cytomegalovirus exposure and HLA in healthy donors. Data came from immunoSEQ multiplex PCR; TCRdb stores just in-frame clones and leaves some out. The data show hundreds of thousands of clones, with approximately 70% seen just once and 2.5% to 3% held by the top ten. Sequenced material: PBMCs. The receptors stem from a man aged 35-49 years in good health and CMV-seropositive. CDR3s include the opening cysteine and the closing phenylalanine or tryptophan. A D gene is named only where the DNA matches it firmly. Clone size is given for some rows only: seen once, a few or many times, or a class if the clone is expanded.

CDR3nt: TGCGCCAGCAGGAGGGGACAGGGGGCGGATTCACCCCTCCACTTT
CDR3aa: CASRRGQGADSPLHF
abundance: few
d_gene: TRBD1
j_gene: TRBJ1-6
v_gene: TRBV5-1

CDR3nt: TGTGCCAGCAGCAGGGGCCAGACCACAGATACGCAGTATTTT
CDR3aa: CASSRGQTTDTQYF
abundance: .
d_gene: .
j_gene: TRBJ2-3
v_gene: TRBV5-4

CDR3nt: TGTGCCAGCAGCCAAGAAAAGGGGTTGAGGGGAAACACCATATATTTT
CDR3aa: CASSQEKGLRGNTIYF
abundance: .
d_gene: .
j_gene: TRBJ1-3
v_gene: TRBV4-2

CDR3nt: TGTGCCAGCAGCCGCCCTAGCGGGGTCAGCTCTGGGGCCAACGTCCTGACTTTC
CDR3aa: CASSRPSGVSSGANVLTF
abundance: .
d_gene: TRBD2
j_gene: TRBJ2-6
v_gene: TRBV4-2

CDR3nt: TGTGCCAGCAGCCTACTAGAACAGGGGGCGGGGAGGTTCGCCAAAAACATTCAGTACTTC
CDR3aa: CASSLLEQGAGRFAKNIQYF
abundance: few
d_gene: TRBD1
j_gene: TRBJ2-4
v_gene: TRBV5-5

CDR3nt: TGTGCCAGCAGTCCCGGGACAGGAAATTCACCCCTCCACTTT
CDR3aa: CASSPGTGNSPLHF
abundance: .
d_gene: TRBD1
j_gene: TRBJ1-6
v_gene: TRBV6-5

CDR3nt: TGTGCCAGCAGCCAAGAGGGGGCGAAAACCTACGAGCAGTACTTC
CDR3aa: CASSQEGAKTYEQYF
abundance: .
d_gene: .
j_gene: TRBJ2-7
v_gene: TRBV4-2

CDR3nt: TGTGCCAGCAGTGTTTTAGCGGGGGGATCCGGGGAGCTGTTTTTT
CDR3aa: CASSVLAGGSGELFF
abundance: .
d_gene: TRBD2
j_gene: TRBJ2-2
v_gene: TRBV2

CDR3nt: TGTGCCAGTACAGGGGGGCGTTGGAATGGGCAGTTCTTC
CDR3aa: CASTGGRWNGQFF
abundance: .
d_gene: .
j_gene: TRBJ2-1
v_gene: TRBV19

CDR3nt: TGTGCCAGCAGTTCCTGGGACAGAGCTAACTATGGCTACACCTTC
CDR3aa: CASSSWDRANYGYTF
abundance: .
d_gene: TRBD1
j_gene: TRBJ1-2
v_gene: TRBV6-6

CDR3nt: TGTGCCAGCAGCCCTCGGACAGGGCAGTATTCACCCCTCCACTTT
CDR3aa: CASSPRTGQYSPLHF
abundance: few
d_gene: TRBD1
j_gene: TRBJ1-6
v_gene: TRBV11-2

CDR3nt: TGTGCCAGCAGCCGGGACAGGGTGGACTATGGCTACACCTTC
CDR3aa: CASSRDRVDYGYTF
abundance: once
d_gene: TRBD1
j_gene: TRBJ1-2
v_gene: TRBV5-6

CDR3nt: TGTGCCAGCAGTGTACAGGGAAGTAGCACAGATACGCAGTATTTT
CDR3aa: CASSVQGSSTDTQYF
abundance: once
d_gene: .
j_gene: TRBJ2-3
v_gene: TRBV6-1

CDR3nt: TGTGCCAGCAGCGCGGATCGAACCCCTATCACCATATATTTT
CDR3aa: CASSADRTPITIYF
abundance: .
d_gene: .
j_gene: TRBJ1-3
v_gene: TRBV7-2

CDR3nt: TGTGCCAGCAGCCCATGGACAGGGGGGAACATCTATGGCTACACCTTC
CDR3aa: CASSPWTGGNIYGYTF
abundance: .
d_gene: TRBD1
j_gene: TRBJ1-2
v_gene: TRBV11-2

CDR3nt: TGCGCCAGCAGCTTCCCAGGGGACGAGCAGTACTTC
CDR3aa: CASSFPGDEQYF
abundance: .
d_gene: .
j_gene: TRBJ2-7
v_gene: TRBV5-1

CDR3nt: TGCGCCAGCAGCCAAGATGAAGACTCAGGGGACTTC
CDR3aa: CASSQDEDSGDF
abundance: .
d_gene: .
j_gene: TRBJ2-4
v_gene: TRBV4-1

CDR3nt: TGTGCTAGTGGGCAGGGTGTGGGCACTGAAGCTTTCTTT
CDR3aa: CASGQGVGTEAFF
abundance: once
d_gene: .
j_gene: TRBJ1-1
v_gene: TRBV12-5

CDR3nt: TGTGCCAGCAGCCAAGAGGGGCTCAACTATGGCTACACCTTC
CDR3aa: CASSQEGLNYGYTF
abundance: .
d_gene: .
j_gene: TRBJ1-2
v_gene: TRBV4-2

CDR3nt: TGTGCCAGCAGTGAAGGGGGGGCCTACGAGCAGTACTTC
CDR3aa: CASSEGGAYEQYF
abundance: .
d_gene: TRBD2
j_gene: TRBJ2-7
v_gene: TRBV25-1